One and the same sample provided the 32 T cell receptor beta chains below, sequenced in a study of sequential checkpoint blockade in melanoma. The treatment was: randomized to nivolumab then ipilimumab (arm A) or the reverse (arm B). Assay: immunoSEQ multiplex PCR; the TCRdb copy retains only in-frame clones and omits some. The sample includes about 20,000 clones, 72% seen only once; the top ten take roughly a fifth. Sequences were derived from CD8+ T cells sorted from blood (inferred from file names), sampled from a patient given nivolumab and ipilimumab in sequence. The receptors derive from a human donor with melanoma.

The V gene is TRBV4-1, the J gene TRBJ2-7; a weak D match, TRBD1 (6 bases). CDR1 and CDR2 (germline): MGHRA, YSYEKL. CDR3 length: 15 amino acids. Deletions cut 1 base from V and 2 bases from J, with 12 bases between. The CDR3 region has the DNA TGCGCCAGCAGCCAAGCCAGGGGCCTGACCTACGAGCAGTACTTC. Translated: CASSQARGLTYEQYF.

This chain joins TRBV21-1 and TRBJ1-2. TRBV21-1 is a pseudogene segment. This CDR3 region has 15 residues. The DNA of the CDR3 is TGTGCCAGCAGCAAAGAGGGGGGGATAGAGGTGGGCTACACCTTC. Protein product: CASSKEGGIEVGYTF.

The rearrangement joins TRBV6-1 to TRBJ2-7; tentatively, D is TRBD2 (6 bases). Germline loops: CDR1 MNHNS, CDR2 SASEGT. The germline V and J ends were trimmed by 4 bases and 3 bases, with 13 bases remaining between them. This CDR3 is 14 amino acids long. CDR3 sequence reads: CASSGISGLYEQYF. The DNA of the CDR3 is TGTGCCAGCAGTGGCATTAGCGGCCTCTACGAGCAGTACTTC.

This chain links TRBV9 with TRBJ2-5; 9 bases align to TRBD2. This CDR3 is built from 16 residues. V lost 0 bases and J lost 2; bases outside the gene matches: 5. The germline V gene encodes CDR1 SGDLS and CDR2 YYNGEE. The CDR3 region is CASSVGGTSIQETQYF. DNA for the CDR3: TGTGCCAGCAGCGTAGGAGGGACTAGCATTCAAGAGACCCAGTACTTC.

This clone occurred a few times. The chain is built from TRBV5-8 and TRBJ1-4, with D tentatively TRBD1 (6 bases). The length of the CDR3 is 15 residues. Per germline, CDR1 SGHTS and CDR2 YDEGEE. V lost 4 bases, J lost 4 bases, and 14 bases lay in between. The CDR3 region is CASSPGQQFNEKLFF. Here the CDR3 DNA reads TGTGCCAGCAGCCCTGGACAGCAGTTTAATGAAAAACTGTTTTTT.

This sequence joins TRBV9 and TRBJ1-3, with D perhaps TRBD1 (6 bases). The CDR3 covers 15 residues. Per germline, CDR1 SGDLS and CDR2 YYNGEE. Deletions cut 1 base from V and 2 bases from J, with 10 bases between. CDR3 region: CASSVSGGAGNTIYF. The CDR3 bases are TGTGCCAGCAGCGTATCGGGGGGCGCTGGAAACACCATATATTTT.

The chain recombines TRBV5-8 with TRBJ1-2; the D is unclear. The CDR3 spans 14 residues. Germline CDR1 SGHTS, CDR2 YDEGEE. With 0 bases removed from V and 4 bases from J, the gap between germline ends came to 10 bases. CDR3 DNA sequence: TGTGCCAGCAGCTTGGCTCCGGTATTCTATGGCTACACCTTC. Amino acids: CASSLAPVFYGYTF.

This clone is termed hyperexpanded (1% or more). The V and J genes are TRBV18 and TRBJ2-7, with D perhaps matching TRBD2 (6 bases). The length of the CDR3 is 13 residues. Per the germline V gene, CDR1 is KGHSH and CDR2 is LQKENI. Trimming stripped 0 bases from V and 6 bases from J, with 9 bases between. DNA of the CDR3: TGTGCCAGCTCACCACCAGGGGACTTCGAGCAGTACTTC. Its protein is CASSPPGDFEQYF.

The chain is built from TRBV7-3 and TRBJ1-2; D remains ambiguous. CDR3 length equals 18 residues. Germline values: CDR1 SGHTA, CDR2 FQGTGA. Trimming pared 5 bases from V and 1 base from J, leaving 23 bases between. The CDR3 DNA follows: TGTGCCAGCAGCCCCGGGATGGGCAGGAATAAACATAACTATGGCTACACCTTC. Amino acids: CASSPGMGRNKHNYGYTF.

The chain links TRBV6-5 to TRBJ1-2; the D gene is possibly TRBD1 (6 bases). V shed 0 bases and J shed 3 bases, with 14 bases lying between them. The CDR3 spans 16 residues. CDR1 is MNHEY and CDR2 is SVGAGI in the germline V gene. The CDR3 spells CASSYSAGQPDYGYTF. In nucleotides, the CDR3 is TGTGCCAGCAGTTACTCAGCCGGACAGCCTGACTATGGCTACACCTTC.

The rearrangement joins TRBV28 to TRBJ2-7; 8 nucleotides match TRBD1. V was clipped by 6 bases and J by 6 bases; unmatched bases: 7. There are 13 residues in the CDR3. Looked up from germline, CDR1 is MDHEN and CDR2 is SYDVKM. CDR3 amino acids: CASSVGQGSEQYF. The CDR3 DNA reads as TGTGCCAGCAGCGTAGGACAGGGAAGCGAGCAGTACTTC.

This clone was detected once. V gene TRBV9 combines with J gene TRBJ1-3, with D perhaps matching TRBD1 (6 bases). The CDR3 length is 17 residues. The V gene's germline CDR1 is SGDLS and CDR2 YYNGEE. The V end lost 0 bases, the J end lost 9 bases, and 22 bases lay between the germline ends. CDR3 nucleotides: TGTGCCAGCAGCGTAGTCCCCTCTACAGGGCGCTCCGGCACCATATATTTT. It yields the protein CASSVVPSTGRSGTIYF.

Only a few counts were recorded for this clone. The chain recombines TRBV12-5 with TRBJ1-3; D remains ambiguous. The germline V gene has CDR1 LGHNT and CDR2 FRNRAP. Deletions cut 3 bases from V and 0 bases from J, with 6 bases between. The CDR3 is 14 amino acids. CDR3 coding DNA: TGTGCTAGTGGTTTAGGAGTCTCTGGAAACACCATATATTTT. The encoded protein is CASGLGVSGNTIYF.

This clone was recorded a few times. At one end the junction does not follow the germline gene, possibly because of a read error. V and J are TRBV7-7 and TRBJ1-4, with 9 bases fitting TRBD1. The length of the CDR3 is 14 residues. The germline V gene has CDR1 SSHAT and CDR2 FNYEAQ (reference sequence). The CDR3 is CASSFGDRDEKLFF. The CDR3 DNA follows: TGTGCTAGCAGCTTCGGGGACAGGGACGAAAAACTGTTTTTT. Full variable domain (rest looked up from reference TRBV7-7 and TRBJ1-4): GAGVSQSPRYKVTKRGQDVTLRCDPISSHATLYWYQQALGQGPEFLTYFNYEAQPDKSGLPSDRFSAERPEGSISTLTIQRTEQRDSAMYRCASSFGDRDEKLFFGSGTQLSVL.

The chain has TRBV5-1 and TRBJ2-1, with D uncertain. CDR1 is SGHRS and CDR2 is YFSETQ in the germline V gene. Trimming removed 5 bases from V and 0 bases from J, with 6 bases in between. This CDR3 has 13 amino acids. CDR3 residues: CASSPGSYNEQFF. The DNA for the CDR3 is TGCGCCAGCAGTCCAGGCTCCTACAATGAGCAGTTCTTC.

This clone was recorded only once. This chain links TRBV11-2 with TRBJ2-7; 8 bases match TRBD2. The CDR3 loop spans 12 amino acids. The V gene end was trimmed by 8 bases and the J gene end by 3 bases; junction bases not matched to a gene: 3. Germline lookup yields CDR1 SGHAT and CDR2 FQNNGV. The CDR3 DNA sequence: TGTGCCAGCTCCCGGGGGGGCTACGAGCAGTACTTC. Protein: CASSRGGYEQYF. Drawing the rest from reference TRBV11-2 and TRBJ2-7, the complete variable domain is EAGVAQSPRYKIIEKRQSVAFWCNPISGHATLYWYQQILGQGPKLLIQFQNNGVVDDSQLPKDRFSAERLKGVDSTLKIQPAKLEDSAVYLCASSRGGYEQYFGPGTRLTVT.

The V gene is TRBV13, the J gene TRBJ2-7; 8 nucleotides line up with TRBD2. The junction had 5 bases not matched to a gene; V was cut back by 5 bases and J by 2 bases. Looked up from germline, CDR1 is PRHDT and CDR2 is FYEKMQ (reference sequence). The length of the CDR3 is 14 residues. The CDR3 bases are TGTGCCAGCAGCACTAGCGGAGGCACCTACGAGCAGTACTTC. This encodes CASSTSGGTYEQYF.

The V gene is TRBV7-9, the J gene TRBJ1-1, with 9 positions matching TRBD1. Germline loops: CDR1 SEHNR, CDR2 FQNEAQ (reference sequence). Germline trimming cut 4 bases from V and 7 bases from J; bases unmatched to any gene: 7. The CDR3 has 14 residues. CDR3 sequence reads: CASSSPTGGGEAFF. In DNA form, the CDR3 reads TGTGCCAGCAGCTCCCCCACAGGGGGCGGTGAAGCTTTCTTT. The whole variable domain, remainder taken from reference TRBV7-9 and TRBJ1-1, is DTGVSQNPRHKITKRGQNVTFRCDPISEHNRLYWYRQTLGQGPEFLTYFQNEAQLEKSRLLSDRFSAERPKGSFSTLEIQRTEQGDSAMYLCASSSPTGGGEAFFGQGTRLTVV.

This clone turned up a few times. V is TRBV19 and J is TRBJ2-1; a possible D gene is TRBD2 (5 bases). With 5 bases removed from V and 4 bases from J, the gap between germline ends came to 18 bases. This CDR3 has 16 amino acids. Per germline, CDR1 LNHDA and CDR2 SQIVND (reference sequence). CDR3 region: CASSAPSGAGYNEQFF. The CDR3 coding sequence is TGTGCCAGTAGTGCCCCCAGCGGAGCTGGGTACAATGAGCAGTTCTTC.

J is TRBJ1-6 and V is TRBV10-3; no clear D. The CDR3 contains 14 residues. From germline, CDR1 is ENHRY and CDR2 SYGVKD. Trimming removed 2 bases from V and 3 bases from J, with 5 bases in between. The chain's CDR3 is CAISEDNYNSPLHF. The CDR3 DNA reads TGTGCCATCAGTGAGGACAACTATAATTCACCCCTCCACTTT.

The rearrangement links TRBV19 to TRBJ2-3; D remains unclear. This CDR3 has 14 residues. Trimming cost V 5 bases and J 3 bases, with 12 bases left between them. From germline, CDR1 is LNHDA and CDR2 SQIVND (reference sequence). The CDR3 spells CASSVRVPTDTQYF. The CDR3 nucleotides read TGTGCCAGTAGTGTGAGAGTCCCGACAGATACGCAGTATTTT.

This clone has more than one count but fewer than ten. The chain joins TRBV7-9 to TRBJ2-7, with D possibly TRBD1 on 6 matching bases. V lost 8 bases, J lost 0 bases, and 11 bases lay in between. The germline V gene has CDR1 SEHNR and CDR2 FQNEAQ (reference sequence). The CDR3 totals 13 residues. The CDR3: CASAQGSSYEQYF. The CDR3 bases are TGTGCCAGCGCTCAGGGGAGCTCCTACGAGCAGTACTTC.

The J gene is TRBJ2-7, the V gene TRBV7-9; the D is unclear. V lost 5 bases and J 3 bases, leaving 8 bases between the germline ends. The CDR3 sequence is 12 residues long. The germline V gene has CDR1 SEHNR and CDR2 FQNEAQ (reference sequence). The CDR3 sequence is CASSLTDYEQYF. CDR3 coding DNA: TGTGCCAGCAGCCTCACTGACTACGAGCAGTACTTC.

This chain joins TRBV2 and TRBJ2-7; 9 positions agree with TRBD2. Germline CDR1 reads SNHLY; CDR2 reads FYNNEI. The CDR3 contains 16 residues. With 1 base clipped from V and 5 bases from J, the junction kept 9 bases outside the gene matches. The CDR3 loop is CASSEVLAGAGNEQYF. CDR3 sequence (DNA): TGTGCCAGCAGTGAAGTATTAGCGGGGGCCGGTAACGAGCAGTACTTC.

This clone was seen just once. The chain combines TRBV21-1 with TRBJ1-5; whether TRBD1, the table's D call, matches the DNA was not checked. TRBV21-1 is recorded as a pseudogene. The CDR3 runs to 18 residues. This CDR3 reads CASRAPGQGAIDNQPQHF. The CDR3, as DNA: TGTGCCAGCCGGGCCCCGGGACAGGGGGCAATTGACAATCAGCCCCAGCATTTT.

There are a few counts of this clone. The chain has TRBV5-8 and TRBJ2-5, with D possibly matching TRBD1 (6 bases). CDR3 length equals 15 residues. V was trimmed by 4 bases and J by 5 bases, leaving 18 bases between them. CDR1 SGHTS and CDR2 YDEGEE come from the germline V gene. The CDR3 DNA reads TGTGCCAGCAGCCCTGGTGACAGGAGCTCGGAGACCCAGTACTTC. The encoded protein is CASSPGDRSSETQYF.

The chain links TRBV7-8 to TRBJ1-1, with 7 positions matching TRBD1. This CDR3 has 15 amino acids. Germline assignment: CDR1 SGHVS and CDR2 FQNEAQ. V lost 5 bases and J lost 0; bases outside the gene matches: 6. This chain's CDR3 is CASSPRGSMNTEAFF. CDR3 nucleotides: TGTGCCAGCAGCCCCAGGGGGTCCATGAACACTGAAGCTTTCTTT.

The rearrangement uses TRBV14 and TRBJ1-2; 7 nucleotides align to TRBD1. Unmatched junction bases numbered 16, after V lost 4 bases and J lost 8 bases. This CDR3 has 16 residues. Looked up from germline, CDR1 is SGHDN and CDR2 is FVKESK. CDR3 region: CASSRPGTADFLGYTF. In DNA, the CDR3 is TGTGCCAGCAGCCGCCCAGGGACAGCGGACTTCCTAGGCTACACCTTC.

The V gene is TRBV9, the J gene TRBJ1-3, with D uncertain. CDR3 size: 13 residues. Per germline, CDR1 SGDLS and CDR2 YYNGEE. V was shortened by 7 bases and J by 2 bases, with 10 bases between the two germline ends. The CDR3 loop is CASQEGPGNTIYF. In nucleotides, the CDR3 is TGTGCCAGCCAGGAGGGCCCTGGAAACACCATATATTTT. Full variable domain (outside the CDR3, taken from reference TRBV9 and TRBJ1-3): DSGVTQTPKHLITATGQRVTLRCSPRSGDLSVYWYQQSLDQGLQFLIQYYNGEERAKGNILERFSAQQFPDLHSELNLSSLELGDSALYFCASQEGPGNTIYFGEGSWLTVV.

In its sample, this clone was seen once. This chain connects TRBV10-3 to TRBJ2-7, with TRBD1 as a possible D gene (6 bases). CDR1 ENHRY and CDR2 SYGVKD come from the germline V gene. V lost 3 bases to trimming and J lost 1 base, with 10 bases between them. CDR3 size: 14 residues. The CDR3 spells CAISDPDSSYEQYF. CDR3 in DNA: TGTGCCATCAGTGACCCGGACAGTTCCTACGAGCAGTACTTC.

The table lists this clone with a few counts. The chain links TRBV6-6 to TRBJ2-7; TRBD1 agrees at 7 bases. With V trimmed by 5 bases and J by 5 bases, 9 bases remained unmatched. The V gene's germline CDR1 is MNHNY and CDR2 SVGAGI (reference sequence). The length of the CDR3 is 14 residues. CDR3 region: CASSPLRGFDEQYF. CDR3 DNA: TGTGCCAGCAGTCCACTCAGGGGGTTTGACGAGCAGTACTTC.

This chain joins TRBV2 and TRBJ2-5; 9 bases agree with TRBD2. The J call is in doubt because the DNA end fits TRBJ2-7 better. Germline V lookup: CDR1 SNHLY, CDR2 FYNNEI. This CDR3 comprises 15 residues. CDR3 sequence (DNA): TGTGCCAGCAGTGAGGTTAGCGGGGGTTACTACGAGCAGTACTTC. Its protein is CASSEVSGGYYEQYF.